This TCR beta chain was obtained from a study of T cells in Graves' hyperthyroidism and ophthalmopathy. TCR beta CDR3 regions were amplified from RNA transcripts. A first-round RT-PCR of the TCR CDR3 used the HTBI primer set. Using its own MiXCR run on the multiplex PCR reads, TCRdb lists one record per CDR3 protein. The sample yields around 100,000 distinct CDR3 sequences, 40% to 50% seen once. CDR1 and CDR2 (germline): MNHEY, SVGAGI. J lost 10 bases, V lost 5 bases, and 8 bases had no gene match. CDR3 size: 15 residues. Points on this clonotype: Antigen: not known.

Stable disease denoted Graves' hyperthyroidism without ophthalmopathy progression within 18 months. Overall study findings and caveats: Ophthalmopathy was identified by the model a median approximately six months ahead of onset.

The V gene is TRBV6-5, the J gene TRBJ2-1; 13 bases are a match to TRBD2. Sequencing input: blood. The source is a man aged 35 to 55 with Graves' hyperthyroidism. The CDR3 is CASSMMGLAGLEQFF. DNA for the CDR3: TGTGCCAGCAGTATGATGGGACTAGCGGGGCTGGAGCAGTTCTTC.